The clone carrying this TCR beta chain was counted once. Its cognate antigen is unknown. An end of the junction differs from the germline gene, which may be a read error. The data stem from a study of T-cell reconstitution after alpha-beta-depleted transplantation in children. A library of TCRbeta sequences, prepared with unique molecular identifiers, was generated. TCRdb fed the PCR reads into MiXCR, producing one record per CDR3 protein. The table lists a few hundred thousand distinct CDR3 sequences, roughly 25% of them singletons. The CDR3 is made up of 15 amino acids. Germline lookup yields CDR1 SGHTA and CDR2 FQGNSA. Study conclusions and caveats: Surviving recipient T cells and thymic progenitors accounted for the high day-60 TCRbeta diversity observed in some patients.

The source of this sequence is a female patient aged 2 to 10 who had a stem cell transplant for congenital amegakaryocytic thrombocytopenia, so the T cells may come from the graft donor. Specimen: PBMCs, mostly from graft donor cells, collected 360 days after TCRalphabeta/CD19-depleted stem cell transplant. The gene calls are TRBV7-2 and TRBJ2-2; possible D gene TRBD2, 5 bases. DNA of the CDR3: TGTGCCAGCAGCTTAGGCAGGAGCCTCACCGGGGATCTGTTTTTT. As protein: CASSLGRSLTGDLFF.